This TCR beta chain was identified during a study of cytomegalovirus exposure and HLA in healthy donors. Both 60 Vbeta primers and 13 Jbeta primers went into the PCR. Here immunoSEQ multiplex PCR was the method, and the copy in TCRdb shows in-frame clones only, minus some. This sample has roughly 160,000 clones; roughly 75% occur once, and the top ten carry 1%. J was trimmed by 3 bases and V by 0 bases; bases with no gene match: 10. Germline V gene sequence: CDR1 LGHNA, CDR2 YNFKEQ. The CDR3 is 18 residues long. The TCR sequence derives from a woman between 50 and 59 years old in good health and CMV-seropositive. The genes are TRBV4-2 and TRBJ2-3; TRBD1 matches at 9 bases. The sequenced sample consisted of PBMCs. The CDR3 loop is CASSQESGNRGPTDTQYF. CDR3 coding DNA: TGTGCCAGCAGCCAAGAATCGGGAAACAGGGGGCCGACAGATACGCAGTATTTT.